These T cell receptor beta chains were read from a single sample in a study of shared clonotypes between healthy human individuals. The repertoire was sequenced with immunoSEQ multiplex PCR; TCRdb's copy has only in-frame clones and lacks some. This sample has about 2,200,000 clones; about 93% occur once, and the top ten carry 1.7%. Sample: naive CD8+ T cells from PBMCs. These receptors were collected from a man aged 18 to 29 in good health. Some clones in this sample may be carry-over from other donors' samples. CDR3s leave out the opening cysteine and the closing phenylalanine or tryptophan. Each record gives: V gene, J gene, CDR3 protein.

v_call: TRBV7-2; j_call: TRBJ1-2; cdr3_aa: ASSFWRVEYGYT
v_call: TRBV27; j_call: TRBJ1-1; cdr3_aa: ASSPDWYTEAF
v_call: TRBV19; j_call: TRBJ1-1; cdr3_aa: ASSINSMNTEAF
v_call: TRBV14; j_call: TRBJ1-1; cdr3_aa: ASSQAKGEGWGTEAF
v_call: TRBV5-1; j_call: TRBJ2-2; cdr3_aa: ASSLAVKSGRRTGELF
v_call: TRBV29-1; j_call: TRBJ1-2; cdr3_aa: SVETTLKA
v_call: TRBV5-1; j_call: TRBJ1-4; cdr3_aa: ASSAGTGWEKLF
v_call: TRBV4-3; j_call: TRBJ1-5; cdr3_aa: ASSLGDNQPQH
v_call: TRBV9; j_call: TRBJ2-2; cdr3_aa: ASSVGGAGELF
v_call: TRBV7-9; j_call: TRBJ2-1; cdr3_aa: ASSDKHIRDWGNNEQF
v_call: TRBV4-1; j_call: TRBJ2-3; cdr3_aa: ASSHVRSGKGVTDTQY
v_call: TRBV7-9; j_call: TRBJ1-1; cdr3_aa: ASSSPGGEAF
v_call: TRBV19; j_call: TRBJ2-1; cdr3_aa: ASSIAADYNEQF
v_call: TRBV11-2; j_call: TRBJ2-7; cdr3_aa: ASSLASSGYEQY
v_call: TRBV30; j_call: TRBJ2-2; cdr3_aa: AYQFYTGELF
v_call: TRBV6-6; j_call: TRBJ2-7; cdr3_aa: ASTSAFFPGYEQY
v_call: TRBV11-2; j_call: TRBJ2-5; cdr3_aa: ASSSGGTSWQTQY
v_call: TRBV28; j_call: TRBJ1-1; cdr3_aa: ASSPDLGAPAAF